Listed below are T cell receptor beta chains from one sample, sequenced in a study of tumor and adjacent non-tumor tissue in lung cancer. TCRdb called the multiplex PCR reads again in MiXCR, with one record for every CDR3 protein. The sample lists 50,000 to 70,000 distinct CDR3 sequences; around 61% were seen once. The sequenced material came from distant non-tumor lung tissue. The receptors come from a man between 65 and 80 years old with non-small cell lung cancer. Each CDR3 is given with its conserved first and last residue. The D gene is left open where the match is weak. Not every row has a clone size; where given, it reads once, few, many or a size class.

clone_size	v_call	j_call	d_call	cdr3_length	cdr3_aa	cdr3_nt
many	TRBV7-9	TRBJ2-7	-	14	CASSLGGGPYEQYF	TGTGCCAGCAGCTTAGGAGGGGGGCCCTACGAGCAGTACTTC
-	TRBV11-2	TRBJ1-1	-	13	CTSTESPNTGAFF	TGTACGAGCACCGAATCCCCGAACACTGGAGCTTTCTTT
-	TRBV10-2	TRBJ2-7	-	13	CTSSEGEAWKQYF	TGCACCAGCAGTGAAGGGGAAGCTTGGAAGCAGTACTTC
-	TRBV5-5	TRBJ2-3	-	18	CASGFRVAVGVGTDTQYF	TGTGCCAGTGGCTTTCGCGTTGCGGTGGGGGTTGGCACAGATACGCAGTATTTT
once	TRBV24-1	TRBJ2-3	-	15	CSTSDLTGDTDTQYF	TGTTCCACCAGTGATCTAACGGGAGACACAGATACGCAGTATTTT
once	TRBV5-4	TRBJ1-6	-	14	CASGLGLGSITLHF	TGTGCCAGTGGCTTGGGACTCGGGAGTATCACCCTCCACTTT
-	TRBV20-1	TRBJ2-3	-	12	CKPGLRIDTQYF	TGCAAACCGGGACTTCGCATAGATACGCAGTATTTT
once	TRBV4-1	TRBJ2-1	TRBD2	17	CASSQGGAGVPGNEQFF	TGCGCCAGCAGCCAAGGTGGGGCGGGAGTGCCGGGTAATGAGCAGTTCTTC
-	TRBV11-1	TRBJ2-4	TRBD1	15	CASSRQGRYKKIQYF	TGTGCCAGCAGCAGACAGGGACGATACAAAAAGATTCAGTACTTC
-	TRBV11-2	TRBJ2-1	-	15	CASIPSANSYNEQFF	TGTGCCAGCATTCCAAGCGCTAACTCTTACAATGAGCAGTTCTTC
-	TRBV11-2	TRBJ2-7	-	17	CASSLDNYRDSPYDQYF	TGTGCCAGCAGCTTAGATAATTATCGAGACAGCCCTTACGACCAGTACTTC
-	TRBV11-3	TRBJ2-1	-	15	CASSLLARVNSEQFF	TGTGCCAGCAGCCTTCTAGCGAGGGTTAACAGCGAGCAGTTCTTC
-	TRBV29-1	TRBJ2-3	-	15	CNGRRTGQGTDTQYF	TGCAACGGGAGACGTACAGGACAAGGCACAGATACGCAGTATTTT
-	TRBV5-1	TRBJ2-1	-	13	CTSSYGRGNEQFF	TGCACCAGCAGCTATGGCCGGGGCAATGAGCAGTTCTTC
-	TRBV5-1	TRBJ2-3	TRBD2	16	CASSLDLAGGTDTQYF	TGCGCCAGCAGCTTGGACCTAGCGGGAGGCACAGATACGCAGTATTTT
-	TRBV7-3	TRBJ1-1	-	13	CAISFQPNTEAFF	TGTGCCATCAGCTTTCAGCCGAACACTGAAGCCTTCTTT
-	TRBV24-1	TRBJ2-2	-	16	CATSDLGNRAPGELFF	TGTGCCACCAGTGATTTGGGGAACAGGGCGCCCGGGGAGCTGTTTTTT
-	TRBV11-1	TRBJ1-2	-	13	CASSLERGSGYTF	TGTGCCAGCAGCTTGGAGAGGGGAAGTGGCTACACCTTC
-	TRBV5-1	TRBJ1-1	-	13	CASSLTGGTETFF	TGCGCCAGCAGCTTGACGGGGGGCACTGAAACTTTCTTT
-	TRBV11-2	TRBJ1-1	-	14	CASNKTQEGTKAFF	TGTGCCAGCAACAAGACCCAAGAGGGGACTAAAGCTTTCTTT
-	TRBV11-2	TRBJ2-7	-	13	CASSVNGGYEQYF	TGTGCCAGCAGCGTCAACGGCGGCTACGAGCAATACTTC
-	TRBV11-1	TRBJ2-5	-	14	CASTRCDPQETQYF	TGTGCCAGCACCAGGTGTGATCCACAAGAGACACAGTACTTC
few	TRBV20-1	TRBJ1-1	-	16	CSATTPRQGLNTEAFF	TGCAGTGCTACTACACCCCGCCAGGGATTGAACACTGAAGCTTTCTTT
-	TRBV30	TRBJ1-1	TRBD1	14	CAWSTTGSRTEAFF	TGTGCCTGGAGTACGACAGGGAGTAGGACTGAAGCTTTCTTT
few	TRBV11-1	TRBJ2-7	-	16	CASNLGPGASSYEQYF	TGTGCCAGCAACTTAGGACCGGGCGCGAGCTCCTACGAGCAATACTTC
-	TRBV6-5	TRBJ2-5	TRBD2	15	CTSSYAGEPWETQYF	TGTACCAGCAGTTACGCGGGGGAGCCGTGGGAGACCCAGTACTTC
many	TRBV20-1	TRBJ2-2	TRBD2	16	CSARELSGRDTGELFF	TGCAGTGCTAGAGAACTTAGCGGGAGGGACACCGGGGAGCTGTTTTTT
few	TRBV20-1	TRBJ2-2	TRBD1	15	CSARVSGGGARELFF	TGCAGTGCTAGAGTCTCAGGGGGCGGTGCCAGGGAGCTGTTTTTT
-	TRBV11-2	TRBJ1-4	-	12	CTSSLGREKLFF	TGTACCAGCAGTTTAGGTAGAGAAAAACTGTTTTTT
-	TRBV20-1	TRBJ2-3	TRBD2	15	CSVPISGGATDTQYF	TGCAGTGTTCCGATTAGCGGGGGGGCAACAGATACGCAATATTTT
once	TRBV12-3/TRBV12-4	TRBJ2-4	-	15	CASSSLDKIENIQYF	TGTGCCAGCAGTTCCTTAGACAAAATTGAGAACATCCAGTACTTC
-	TRBV2	TRBJ2-1	TRBD1	16	CASSERDRFSYNEQFF	TGTGCCAGCAGTGAACGGGACAGATTCTCCTACAATGAGCAGTTCTTC
many	TRBV12-3/TRBV12-4	TRBJ2-5	TRBD1	14	CASTLTGYGETQYF	TGTGCCAGCACCTTGACAGGGTACGGAGAGACCCAGTACTTC
-	TRBV6-5	TRBJ1-5	-	14	CASKVGPDDQPQHF	TGTGCCAGCAAAGTAGGGCCTGACGATCAGCCCCAGCATTTT
many	TRBV6-4	TRBJ2-1	-	13	CASSPDGVNEQFF	TGTGCCAGCAGTCCGGACGGCGTGAATGAGCAGTTCTTC
-	TRBV20-1	TRBJ1-5	-	15	CSAVEGVAGDQPQHF	TGCAGTGCCGTGGAGGGAGTAGCCGGCGATCAGCCCCAGCATTTT
few	TRBV5-6	TRBJ2-7	-	14	CASSLSGRNYEQCF	TGTGCCAGCAGCTTGTCTGGCCGAAACTACGAGCAGTGCTTC
many	TRBV6-2/TRBV6-3	TRBJ2-1	TRBD2	18	CASSYSILAGGGYNEQFF	TGTGCCAGCAGTTACTCGATACTAGCGGGGGGGGGCTACAATGAGCAGTTCTTC
few	TRBV21-1	TRBJ2-1	-	14	CASSKVGGNNEQFF	TGTGCCAGCAGCAAAGTCGGGGGAAACAATGAGCAGTTCTTC
-	TRBV11-2	TRBJ2-3	-	13	CASMPLLTDTQYF	TGTGCTAGCATGCCCCTCTTAACAGATACGCAGTATTTT
-	TRBV6-6	TRBJ2-6	-	15	CAGSQKGSWANVLTF	TGTGCCGGCAGCCAAAAGGGGTCTTGGGCCAACGTCCTGACTTTC
-	TRBV11-1	TRBJ1-1	-	13	CASSLHWDTETFF	TGTGCCAGCAGCTTACATTGGGACACTGAAACTTTCTTC
many	TRBV19	TRBJ1-2	-	12	CASSIHRDGYTF	TGTGCCAGTAGTATCCACAGGGACGGCTACACCTTC
-	TRBV5-1	TRBJ2-2	-	15	CAGSTGQRNTGELFF	TGCGCCGGCAGCACAGGACAGCGAAACACCGGGGAGCTGTTTTTT
-	TRBV11-3	TRBJ2-2	TRBD1	17	CVSNNRGSGANTGELFF	TGTGTCAGCAACAACAGGGGATCTGGTGCGAACACCGGGGAGCTGTTTTTT
-	TRBV28	TRBJ2-7	-	13	CASRGGYSYEQYF	TGTGCCAGCAGGGGGGGTTACTCCTACGAGCAGTACTTC
-	TRBV14	TRBJ2-2	-	17	CAGSQDHWVKNTGELFF	TGTGCCGGCAGCCAAGATCACTGGGTCAAAAACACCGGGGAGCTGTTTTTT
many	TRBV29-1	TRBJ1-1	-	13	CSVDSQMNTEAFF	TGCAGCGTTGACTCCCAGATGAACACTGAAGCTTTCTTT
-	TRBV29-1	TRBJ1-1	TRBD1	14	CSGEGQGAGTGAFF	TGCAGCGGGGAAGGGCAGGGGGCCGGGACTGGAGCTTTCTTT
many	TRBV12-3/TRBV12-4	TRBJ2-5	TRBD1	16	CASSLAGQTTAQTQYF	TGTGCCAGCAGTTTAGCGGGACAGACGACTGCACAGACCCAGTACTTC
-	TRBV11-2	TRBJ1-4	-	15	CSSSLTGQGSKKLFF	TGTAGCAGCAGTTTAACAGGGCAAGGGAGTAAAAAACTGTTTTTT
-	TRBV6-5	TRBJ1-5	TRBD1	15	CASSYSTGSGQPQHF	TGTGCCAGCAGTTACTCGACAGGGTCTGGTCAGCCTCAGCATTTT
many	TRBV6-5	TRBJ2-1	TRBD2	14	CASRGEGPSNEQFF	TGTGCCAGCAGGGGGGAGGGCCCGTCCAATGAGCAGTTCTTC